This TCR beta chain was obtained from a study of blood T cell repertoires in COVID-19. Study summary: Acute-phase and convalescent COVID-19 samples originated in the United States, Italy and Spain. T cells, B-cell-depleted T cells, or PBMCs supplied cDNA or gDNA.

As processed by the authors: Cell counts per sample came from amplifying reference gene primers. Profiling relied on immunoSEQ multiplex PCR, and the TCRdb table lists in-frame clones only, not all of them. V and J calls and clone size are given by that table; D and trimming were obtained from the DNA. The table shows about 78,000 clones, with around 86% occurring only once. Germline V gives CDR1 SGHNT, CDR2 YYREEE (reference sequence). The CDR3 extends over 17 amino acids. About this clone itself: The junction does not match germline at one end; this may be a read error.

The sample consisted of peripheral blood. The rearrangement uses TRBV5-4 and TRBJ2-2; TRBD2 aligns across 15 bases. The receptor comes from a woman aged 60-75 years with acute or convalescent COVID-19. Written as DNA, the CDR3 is TGTGCCAGCAGATTGGGACTAGCGGGGGGTAACACCGGGGAGCTGTTTTTT. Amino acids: CASRLGLAGGNTGELFF.